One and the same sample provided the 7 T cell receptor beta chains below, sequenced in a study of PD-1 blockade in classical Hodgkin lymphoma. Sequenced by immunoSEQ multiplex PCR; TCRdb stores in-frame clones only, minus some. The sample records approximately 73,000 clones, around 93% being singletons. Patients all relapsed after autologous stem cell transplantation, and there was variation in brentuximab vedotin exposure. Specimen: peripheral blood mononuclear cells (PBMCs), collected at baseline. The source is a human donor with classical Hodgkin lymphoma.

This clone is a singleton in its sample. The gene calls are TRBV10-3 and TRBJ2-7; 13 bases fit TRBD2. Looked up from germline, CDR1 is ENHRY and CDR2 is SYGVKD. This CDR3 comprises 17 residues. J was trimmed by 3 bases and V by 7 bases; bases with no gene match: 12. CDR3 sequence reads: CAITPGTSGESVYEQYF. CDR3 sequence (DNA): TGTGCCATCACACCCGGGACTAGCGGGGAGAGTGTCTACGAGCAGTACTTC.

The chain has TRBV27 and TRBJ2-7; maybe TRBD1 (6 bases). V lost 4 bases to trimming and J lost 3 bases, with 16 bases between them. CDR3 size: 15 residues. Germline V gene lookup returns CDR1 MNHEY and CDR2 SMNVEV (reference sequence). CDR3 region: CASSSAGDLFYEQYF. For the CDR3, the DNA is TGTGCCAGCAGTTCCGCAGGGGACCTCTTCTACGAGCAGTACTTC.

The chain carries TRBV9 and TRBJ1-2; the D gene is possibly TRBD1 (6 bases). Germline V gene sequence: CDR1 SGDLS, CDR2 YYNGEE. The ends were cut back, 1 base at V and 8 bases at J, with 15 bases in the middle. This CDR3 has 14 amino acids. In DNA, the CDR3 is TGTGCCAGCAGCGTATCCCCTACAGGGAACGGCTACACCTTC. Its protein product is CASSVSPTGNGYTF. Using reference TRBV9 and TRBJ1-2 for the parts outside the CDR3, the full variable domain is DSGVTQTPKHLITATGQRVTLRCSPRSGDLSVYWYQQSLDQGLQFLIQYYNGEERAKGNILERFSAQQFPDLHSELNLSSLELGDSALYFCASSVSPTGNGYTFGSGTRLTVV.

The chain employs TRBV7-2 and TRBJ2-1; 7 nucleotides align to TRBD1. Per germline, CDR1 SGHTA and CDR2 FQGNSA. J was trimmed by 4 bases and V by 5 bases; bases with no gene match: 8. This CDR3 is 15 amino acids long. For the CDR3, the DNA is TGTGCCAGCAGCGCGACAGGGTCGGAGTACAATGAGCAGTTCTTC. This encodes CASSATGSEYNEQFF. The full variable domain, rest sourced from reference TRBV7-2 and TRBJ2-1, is GAGVSQSPSNKVTEKGKDVELRCDPISGHTALYWYRQSLGQGLEFLIYFQGNSAPDKSGLPSDRFSAERTGGSVSTLTIQRTQQEDSAVYLCASSATGSEYNEQFFGPGTRLTVL.

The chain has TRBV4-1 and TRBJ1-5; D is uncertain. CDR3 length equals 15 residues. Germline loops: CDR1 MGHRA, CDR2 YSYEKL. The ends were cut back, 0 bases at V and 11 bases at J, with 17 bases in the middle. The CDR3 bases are TGCGCCAGCAGCCAAGAAACGGCTGGTTCTGGGGCCCAGCATTTT. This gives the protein CASSQETAGSGAQHF.

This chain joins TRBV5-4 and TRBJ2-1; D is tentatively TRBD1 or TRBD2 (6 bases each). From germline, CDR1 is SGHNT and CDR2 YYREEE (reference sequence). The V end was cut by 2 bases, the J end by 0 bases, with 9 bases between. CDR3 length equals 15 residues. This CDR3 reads CASSLGGSSYNEQFF. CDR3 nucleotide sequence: TGTGCCAGCAGCTTAGGGGGGAGCTCCTACAATGAGCAGTTCTTC. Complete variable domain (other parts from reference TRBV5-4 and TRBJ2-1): ETGVTQSPTHLIKTRGQQVTLRCSSQSGHNTVSWYQQALGQGPQFIFQYYREEENGRGNFPPRFSGLQFPNYSSELNVNALELDDSALYLCASSLGGSSYNEQFFGPGTRLTVL.

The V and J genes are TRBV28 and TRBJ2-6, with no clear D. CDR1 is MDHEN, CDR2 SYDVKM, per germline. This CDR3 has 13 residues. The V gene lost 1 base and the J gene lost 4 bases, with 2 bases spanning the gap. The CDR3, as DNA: TGTGCCAGCAGTTTATCGGGGGCCAACGTCCTGACTTTC. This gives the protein CASSLSGANVLTF.